Here is one T cell receptor (beta chain) with its context. Antigen unknown. The data originate from a study of lymphopenia after photon versus proton radiotherapy. Study-wide points: Oligoclonal CD8+ Temra expansion after nadir drove photon patients' diversity drop.

The CDR3 spans 14 residues. Germline trimming cut 6 bases from V and 3 bases from J; bases unmatched to any gene: 4. Germline CDR1 MNHEY, CDR2 SVGAGI. Sequenced by immunoSEQ multiplex PCR; TCRdb stores in-frame clones only, minus some. The table records 45,000 to 65,000 clones, approximately 82% of them present only once. This clonotype was obtained from a man aged 50-60 years with gastric cancer. Sequencing was performed on peripheral blood, taken from a patient treated with photon-based radiotherapy. The rearrangement joins TRBV6-5 to TRBJ2-7; 11 bases agree with TRBD2. The CDR3 nucleotides are TGTGCCAGCAGCAGACTAGCGGGATTCTACGAGCAGTACTTC. It specifies CASSRLAGFYEQYF.